This T cell receptor (beta chain) was obtained from a study of human T cells and chemical hapten exposure. Time point given: pre-sensitization, week 0. The treatment denotes: therapeutic diphenylcyclopropenone sensitization with weekly scalp DPC. TCRdb re-called the RACE reads through MiXCR, storing one row per CDR3 protein. This sample has roughly 380,000 distinct CDR3 sequences; approximately 5.1% occur once, and the top ten carry just over 2.5%. This clonotype was observed a few times. The source material was whole blood, sampled in connection with sensitization to the hapten diphenylcyclopropenone (DPC). This TCR derives from a woman in her forties or fifties with alopecia areata. Some clones in this sample may be carry-over from other donors' samples.

The CDR3 nucleotides are TGTGCCAGCAGCGCCCTGACAGGGGACTCCTACGAGCAGTACTTC. Residues: CASSALTGDSYEQYF. V is TRBV9 and J is TRBJ2-7, with 8 bases aligning to TRBD1. V trimming: 3 bases; J trimming: 0 bases; junction bases outside the gene matches: 5. CDR3 length: 15 residues. Per the germline V gene, CDR1 is SGDLS and CDR2 is YYNGEE.